Detailed here is one T cell receptor beta chain. Its antigen is not identified. The CDR3 runs 18 residues. These data come from a study of T cell responses to AZD1222 COVID-19 vaccine. General study results and limits: Among the donors, most were white British and more were female, and clonal diversity was possibly underestimated.

Some clones are missing from TCRdb's copy, which holds only in-frame ones; the method was immunoSEQ multiplex PCR. Among 120,000 or so clones listed, 80% to 90% were seen once. The clonotype originates from an adult in good health. Sequences were derived from peripheral blood, sampled on day 0 of AZD1222 vaccination. This rearrangement joins TRBV21-1 to TRBJ2-7; the table's D call of TRBD2 was not tested on the DNA. TRBV21-1 is marked as a pseudogene. CDR3 sequence: CASRSKDPDFPGAYEQYF. The CDR3, as DNA: TGTGCCAGCAGAAGCAAAGATCCCGACTTTCCCGGGGCCTACGAGCAGTACTTC.